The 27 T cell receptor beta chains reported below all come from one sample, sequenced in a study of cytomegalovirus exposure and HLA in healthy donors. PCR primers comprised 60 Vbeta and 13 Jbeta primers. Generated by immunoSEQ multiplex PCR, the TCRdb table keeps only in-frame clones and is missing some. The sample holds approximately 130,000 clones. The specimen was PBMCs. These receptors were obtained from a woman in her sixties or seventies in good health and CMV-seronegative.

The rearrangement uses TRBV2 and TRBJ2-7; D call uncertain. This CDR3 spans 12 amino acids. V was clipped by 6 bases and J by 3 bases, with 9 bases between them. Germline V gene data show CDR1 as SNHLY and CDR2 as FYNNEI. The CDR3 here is CASSQAHYEQYF. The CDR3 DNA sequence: TGTGCCAGCAGCCAGGCCCACTACGAGCAGTACTTC. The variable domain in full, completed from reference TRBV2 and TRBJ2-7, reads EPEVTQTPSHQVTQMGQEVILRCVPISNHLYFYWYRQILGQKVEFLVSFYNNEISEKSEIFDDQFSVERPDGSNFTLKIRSTKLEDSAMYFCASSQAHYEQYFGPGTRLTVT.

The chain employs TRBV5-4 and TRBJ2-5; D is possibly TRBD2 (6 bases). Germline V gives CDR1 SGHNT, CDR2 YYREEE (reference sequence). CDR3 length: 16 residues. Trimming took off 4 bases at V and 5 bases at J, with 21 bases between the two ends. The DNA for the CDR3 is TGTGCCAGCAGCCTGGATAGCGTACGAGGGAGGGAGACCCAGTACTTC. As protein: CASSLDSVRGRETQYF. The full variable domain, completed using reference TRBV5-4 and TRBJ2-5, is ETGVTQSPTHLIKTRGQQVTLRCSSQSGHNTVSWYQQALGQGPQFIFQYYREEENGRGNFPPRFSGLQFPNYSSELNVNALELDDSALYLCASSLDSVRGRETQYFGPGTRLLVL.

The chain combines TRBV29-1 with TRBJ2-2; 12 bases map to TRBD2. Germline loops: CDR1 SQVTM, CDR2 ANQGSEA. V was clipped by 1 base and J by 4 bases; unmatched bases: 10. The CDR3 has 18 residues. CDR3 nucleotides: TGCAGCGTTGAAGTCCGGCTAGCGGGAGGGCCAGGCACCGGGGAGCTGTTTTTT. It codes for CSVEVRLAGGPGTGELFF.

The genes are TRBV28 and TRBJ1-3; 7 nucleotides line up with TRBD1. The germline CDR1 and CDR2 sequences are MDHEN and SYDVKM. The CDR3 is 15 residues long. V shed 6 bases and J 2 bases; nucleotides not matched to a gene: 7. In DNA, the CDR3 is TGTGCCAGCAGCGAACACAGGGGTACTGGAAACACCATATATTTT. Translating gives CASSEHRGTGNTIYF.

The DNA of the CDR3 is TGTGCCAGCAGCCCTCCCGGCGGGTTCTATGGCTACACCTTC. Its translation: CASSPPGGFYGYTF. The V and J genes are TRBV9 and TRBJ1-2; no definite D call. Looked up from germline, CDR1 is SGDLS and CDR2 is YYNGEE. The length of the CDR3 is 14 residues. V lost 4 bases, J lost 4 bases, and 14 bases lay in between.

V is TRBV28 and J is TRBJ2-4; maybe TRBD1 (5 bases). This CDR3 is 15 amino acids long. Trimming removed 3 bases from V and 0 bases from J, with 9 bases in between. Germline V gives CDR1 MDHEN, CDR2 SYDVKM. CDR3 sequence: CASSLTAIAKNIQYF. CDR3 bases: TGTGCCAGCAGTTTGACAGCGATAGCCAAAAACATTCAGTACTTC.

The CDR3 loop is CASSFRRGNGDTQYF. The CDR3 DNA reads TGTGCCAGCAGCTTCCGGCGGGGGAATGGAGATACGCAGTATTTT. This sequence joins TRBV7-9 and TRBJ2-3; 7 bases are shared with TRBD2. Trimming removed 3 bases from V and 5 bases from J; junction bases left unmatched: 8. This CDR3 is 15 amino acids long. The germline CDR1 and CDR2 sequences are SEHNR and FQNEAQ (reference sequence). The full variable domain, rest sourced from reference TRBV7-9 and TRBJ2-3, is DTGVSQNPRHKITKRGQNVTFRCDPISEHNRLYWYRQTLGQGPEFLTYFQNEAQLEKSRLLSDRFSAERPKGSFSTLEIQRTEQGDSAMYLCASSFRRGNGDTQYFGPGTRLTVL.

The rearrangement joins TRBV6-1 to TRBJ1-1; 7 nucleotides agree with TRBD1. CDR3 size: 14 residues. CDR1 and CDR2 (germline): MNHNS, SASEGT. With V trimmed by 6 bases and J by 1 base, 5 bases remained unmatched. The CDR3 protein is CASRVRTGNTEAFF. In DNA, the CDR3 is TGTGCCAGCAGGGTACGGACAGGGAACACTGAAGCTTTCTTT.

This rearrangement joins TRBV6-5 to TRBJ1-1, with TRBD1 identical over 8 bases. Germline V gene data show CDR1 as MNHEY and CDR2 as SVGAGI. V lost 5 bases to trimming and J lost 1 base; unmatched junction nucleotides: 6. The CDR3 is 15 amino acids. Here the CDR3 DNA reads TGTGCCAGCAGTGGTCGACAGGGGAGGAACACTGAAGCTTTCTTT. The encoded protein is CASSGRQGRNTEAFF.

CDR3 sequence reads: CASSERTGGTDTQYF. For the CDR3, the DNA is TGTGCCAGCAGTGAAAGGACAGGGGGCACAGATACGCAGTATTTT. The genes are TRBV6-4 and TRBJ2-3, with TRBD1 identical over 9 bases. V lost 3 bases, J lost 1 base, and 2 bases stayed unmatched. Germline V gene data show CDR1 as MRHNA and CDR2 as SNTAGT. The CDR3 loop spans 15 amino acids.

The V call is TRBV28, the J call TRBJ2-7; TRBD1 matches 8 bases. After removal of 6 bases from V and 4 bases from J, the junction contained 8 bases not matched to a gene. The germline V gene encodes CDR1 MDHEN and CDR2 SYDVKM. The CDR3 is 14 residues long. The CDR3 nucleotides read TGTGCCAGCAGACGCGGACAGGGAGTATACGAGCAGTACTTC. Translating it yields CASRRGQGVYEQYF. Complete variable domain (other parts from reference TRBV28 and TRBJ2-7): DVKVTQSSRYLVKRTGEKVFLECVQDMDHENMFWYRQDPGLGLRLIYFSYDVKMKEKGDIPEGYSVSREKKERFSLILESASTNQTSMYLCASRRGQGVYEQYFGPGTRLTVT.

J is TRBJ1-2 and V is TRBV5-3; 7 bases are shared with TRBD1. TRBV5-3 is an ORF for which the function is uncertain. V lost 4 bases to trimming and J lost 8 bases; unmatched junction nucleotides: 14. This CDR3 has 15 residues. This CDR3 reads CARSTGQPGTMGYTF. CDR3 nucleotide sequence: TGTGCCAGAAGCACGGGACAGCCGGGGACAATGGGCTACACCTTC.

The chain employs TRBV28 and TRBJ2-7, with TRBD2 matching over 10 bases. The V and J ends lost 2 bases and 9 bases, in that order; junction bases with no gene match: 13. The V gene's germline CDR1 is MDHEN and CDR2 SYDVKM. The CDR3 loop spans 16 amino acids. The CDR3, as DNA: TGTGCCAGCAGTTTAGCCTCAGCGGGAGGGCCGATAGTGCAGTACTTC. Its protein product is CASSLASAGGPIVQYF.

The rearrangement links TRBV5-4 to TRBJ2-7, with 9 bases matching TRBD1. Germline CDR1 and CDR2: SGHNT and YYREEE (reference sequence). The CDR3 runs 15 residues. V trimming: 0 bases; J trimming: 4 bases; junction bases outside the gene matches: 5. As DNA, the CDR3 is TGTGCCAGCAGCTTGGGACAGGGGGGGACGTACGAGCAGTACTTC. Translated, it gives CASSLGQGGTYEQYF.

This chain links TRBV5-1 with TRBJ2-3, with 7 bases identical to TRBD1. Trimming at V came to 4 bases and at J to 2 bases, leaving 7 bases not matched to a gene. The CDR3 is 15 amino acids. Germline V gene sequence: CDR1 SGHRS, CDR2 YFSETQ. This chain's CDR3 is CASSVTGPPTDTQYF. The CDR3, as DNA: TGCGCCAGCAGCGTGACAGGGCCCCCCACAGATACGCAGTATTTT.

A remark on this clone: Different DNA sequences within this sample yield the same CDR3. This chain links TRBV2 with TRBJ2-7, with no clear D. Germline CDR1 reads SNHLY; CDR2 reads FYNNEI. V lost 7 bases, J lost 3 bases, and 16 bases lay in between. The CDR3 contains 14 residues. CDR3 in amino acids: CASKLRWSYYEQYF. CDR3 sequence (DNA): TGTGCCAGCAAGCTGCGGTGGAGCTACTACGAGCAGTACTTC.

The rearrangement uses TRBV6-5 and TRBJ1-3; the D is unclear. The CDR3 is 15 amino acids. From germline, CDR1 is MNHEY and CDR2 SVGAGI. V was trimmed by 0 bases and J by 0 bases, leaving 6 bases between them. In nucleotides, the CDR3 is TGTGCCAGCAGTTACTCACAGAACTCTGGAAACACCATATATTTT. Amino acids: CASSYSQNSGNTIYF.

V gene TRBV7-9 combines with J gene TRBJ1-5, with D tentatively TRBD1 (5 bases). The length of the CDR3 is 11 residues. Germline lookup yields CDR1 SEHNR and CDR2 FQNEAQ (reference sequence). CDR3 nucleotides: TGTGCGGGCGGGGGGGATCAGCCCCAGCATTTT. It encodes CAGGGDQPQHF.

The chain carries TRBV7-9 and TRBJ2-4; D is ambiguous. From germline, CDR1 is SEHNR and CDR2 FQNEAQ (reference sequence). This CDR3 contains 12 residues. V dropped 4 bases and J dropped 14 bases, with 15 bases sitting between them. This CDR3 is CASSSGPRMEYF. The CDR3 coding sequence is TGTGCCAGCAGCTCAGGCCCCCGTATGGAGTACTTC.

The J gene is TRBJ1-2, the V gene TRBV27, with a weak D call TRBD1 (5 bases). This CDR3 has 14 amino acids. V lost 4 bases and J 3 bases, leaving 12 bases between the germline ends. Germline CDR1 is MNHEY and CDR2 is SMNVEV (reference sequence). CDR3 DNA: TGTGCCAGCAGTTACAGAGCGGGGGACTATGGCTACACCTTC. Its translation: CASSYRAGDYGYTF.

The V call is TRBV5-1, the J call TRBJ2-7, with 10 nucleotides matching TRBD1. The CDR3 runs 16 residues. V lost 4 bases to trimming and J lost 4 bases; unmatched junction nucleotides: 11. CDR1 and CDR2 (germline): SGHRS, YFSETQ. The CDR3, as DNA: TGCGCCAGCAGCCAAGCTTTGACAGGGGGCTTGTACGAGCAGTACTTC. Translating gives CASSQALTGGLYEQYF.

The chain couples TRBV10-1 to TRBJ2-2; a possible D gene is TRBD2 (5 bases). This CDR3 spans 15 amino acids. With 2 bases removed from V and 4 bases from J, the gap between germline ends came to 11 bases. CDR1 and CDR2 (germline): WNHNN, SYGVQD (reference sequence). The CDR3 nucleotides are TGCGCCAGCAGTGAGACGGGGTTAGGCACCGGGGAGCTGTTTTTT. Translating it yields CASSETGLGTGELFF.

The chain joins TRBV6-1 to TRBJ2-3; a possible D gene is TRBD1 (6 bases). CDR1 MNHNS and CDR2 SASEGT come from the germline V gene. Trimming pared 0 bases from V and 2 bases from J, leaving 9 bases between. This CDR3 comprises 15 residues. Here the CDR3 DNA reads TGTGCCAGCAGTGAAGCCCGGGACACCACAGATACGCAGTATTTT. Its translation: CASSEARDTTDTQYF.

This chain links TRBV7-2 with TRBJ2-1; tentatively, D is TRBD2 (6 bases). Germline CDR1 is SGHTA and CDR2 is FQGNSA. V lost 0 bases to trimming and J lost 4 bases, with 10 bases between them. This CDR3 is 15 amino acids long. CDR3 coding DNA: TGTGCCAGCAGCTTAGCTAGCGGCAATTACAATGAGCAGTTCTTC. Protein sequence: CASSLASGNYNEQFF.

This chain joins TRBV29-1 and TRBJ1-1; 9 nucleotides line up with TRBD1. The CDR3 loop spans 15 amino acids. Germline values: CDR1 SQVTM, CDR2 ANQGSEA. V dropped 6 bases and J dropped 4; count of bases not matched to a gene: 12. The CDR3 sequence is CSVANYRGPGTEAFF. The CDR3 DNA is TGCAGCGTCGCCAACTACAGGGGGCCGGGCACTGAAGCTTTCTTT. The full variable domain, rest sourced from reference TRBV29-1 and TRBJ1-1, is SAVISQKPSRDICQRGTSLTIQCQVDSQVTMMFWYRQQPGQSLTLIATANQGSEATYESGFVIDKFPISRPNLTFSTLTVSNMSPEDSSIYLCSVANYRGPGTEAFFGQGTRLTVV.

The CDR3 DNA sequence: TGCGCCAGCAGCTTGCGAGGGTTCCGGGACACCGGGGAGCTGTTTTTT. Translation gives CASSLRGFRDTGELFF. The genes are TRBV5-1 and TRBJ2-2; possible D gene TRBD2, 5 bases. V was cut by 1 base and J by 3 bases, with 13 bases left in between. CDR1 SGHRS and CDR2 YFSETQ come from the germline V gene. The CDR3 sequence is 16 residues long. The full variable domain, its missing parts supplied by reference TRBV5-1 and TRBJ2-2, is KAGVTQTPRYLIKTRGQQVTLSCSPISGHRSVSWYQQTPGQGLQFLFEYFSETQRNKGNFPGRFSGRQFSNSRSEMNVSTLELGDSALYLCASSLRGFRDTGELFFGEGSRLTVL.

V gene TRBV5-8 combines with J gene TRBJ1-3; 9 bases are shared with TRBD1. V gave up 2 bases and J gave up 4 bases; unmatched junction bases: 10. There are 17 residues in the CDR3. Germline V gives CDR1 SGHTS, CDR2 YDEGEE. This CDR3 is CASSFYERTGVGNTIYF. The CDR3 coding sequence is TGTGCCAGCAGCTTCTACGAGCGGACAGGGGTAGGAAACACCATATATTTT.